The 12 T cell receptor beta chains in this list originate from one sample, sequenced in a study of graft-versus-host responses after intestinal transplantation. Here immunoSEQ multiplex PCR was the method, and the copy in TCRdb shows in-frame clones only, minus some. This table has 45,000 to 55,000 clones, more than 80% appearing once. The sample consisted of PBMCs, taken 650 to 670 days after intestinal transplant. All receptors come from a human patient who received an intestinal transplant, so some T cells may come from the graft donor.

Only one count was recorded for this clone. V usage is TRBV27 and J usage is TRBJ2-1, with TRBD2 matching over 8 bases. Germline V gene sequence: CDR1 MNHEY, CDR2 SMNVEV (reference sequence). This CDR3 has 17 amino acids. Trimming took 0 bases from V and 4 from J; bases not matched to a gene: 8. DNA for the CDR3: TGTGCCAGCAGTTTATCCCCCCCTAGCGGGCCGTACAATGAGCAGTTCTTC. Translating gives CASSLSPPSGPYNEQFF.

V gene TRBV27 combines with J gene TRBJ1-2; D is perhaps TRBD1 (5 bases). This CDR3 comprises 17 residues. The germline gives CDR1 MNHEY, CDR2 SMNVEV (reference sequence). The ends were cut back, 1 base at V and 4 bases at J, with 19 bases in the middle. The CDR3 protein is CASSLWDRAGGFYGYTF. CDR3 DNA: TGTGCCAGCAGTTTATGGGACCGGGCTGGAGGGTTCTATGGCTACACCTTC.

This clone has just one count. J is TRBJ1-3 and V is TRBV5-1; possible D gene TRBD1, 5 bases. In germline, CDR1 is SGHRS, CDR2 YFSETQ. Trimming took off 5 bases at V and 3 bases at J, with 15 bases between the two ends. This CDR3 contains 15 residues. The CDR3 nucleotides are TGCGCCAGCAGTCCCGGGGGAGGGGATGGAAACACCATATATTTT. It encodes CASSPGGGDGNTIYF.

V is TRBV5-1 and J is TRBJ2-7; possibly TRBD1 for D (5 bases). The CDR3 sequence is 15 residues long. Germline assignment: CDR1 SGHRS and CDR2 YFSETQ. With 1 base removed from V and 0 bases from J, the gap between germline ends came to 11 bases. Here the CDR3 DNA reads TGCGCCAGCAGCTTGACAGGACCGGTCTCCTACGAGCAGTACTTC. This codes for CASSLTGPVSYEQYF.

This clone was counted only a few times. The chain is built from TRBV7-9 and TRBJ2-7; D unresolved. CDR3 size: 11 residues. Germline CDR1 is SEHNR and CDR2 is FQNEAQ (reference sequence). V shed 5 bases and J shed 5 bases, with 7 bases lying between them. The CDR3 loop is CASSDFNEQYF. The CDR3 DNA reads TGTGCCAGCAGCGACTTTAACGAGCAGTACTTC.

V is TRBV19 and J is TRBJ1-6, with TRBD1 matching 8 bases. This CDR3 is 13 amino acids long. Losses at the gene ends were 7 bases for V and 9 bases for J; bases not matched to a gene: 5. Germline CDR1 is LNHDA and CDR2 is SQIVND (reference sequence). The CDR3 is CASNRQGSSPLHF. CDR3 bases: TGTGCCAGTAATCGACAGGGGAGTTCACCCCTCCACTTT.

The chain recombines TRBV5-1 with TRBJ2-3, with 8 bases aligning to TRBD1. Germline CDR1 is SGHRS and CDR2 is YFSETQ. V trimming: 0 bases; J trimming: 4 bases; junction bases outside the gene matches: 4. This CDR3 region has 15 residues. For the CDR3, the DNA is TGCGCCAGCAGCTTGGATGGCAGGGGGCCAGATACGCAGTATTTT. It encodes CASSLDGRGPDTQYF.

The chain couples TRBV5-4 to TRBJ1-1; no firm D call. CDR1 SGHNT and CDR2 YYREEE come from the germline V gene (reference sequence). V gave up 2 bases and J gave up 1 base, with 12 bases separating them. The CDR3 loop spans 15 amino acids. CDR3 nucleotide sequence: TGTGCCAGCAGCTTTCCGGGGTCGCGGAACACTGAAGCTTTCTTT. Its translation is CASSFPGSRNTEAFF.

The chain recombines TRBV11-2 with TRBJ1-6, with D perhaps matching TRBD1 (6 bases). V dropped 4 bases and J dropped 6 bases, with 13 bases sitting between them. CDR1 and CDR2 (germline): SGHAT, FQNNGV. The CDR3 contains 15 residues. Written as DNA, the CDR3 is TGTGCCAGCAGCTCGCGACAGGTTTCTAATTCACCCCTCCACTTT. It yields the protein CASSSRQVSNSPLHF.

This clone has more than one count but fewer than ten. The chain couples TRBV7-8 to TRBJ2-7, with D uncertain. Trimming pared 2 bases from V and 4 bases from J, leaving 18 bases between. The CDR3 is 16 residues long. Germline V gene sequence: CDR1 SGHVS, CDR2 FQNEAQ. CDR3 coding DNA: TGTGCCAGCAGCTTATATGAAGCCAGACGACCATACGAGCAGTACTTC. It codes for CASSLYEARRPYEQYF.

The chain couples TRBV19 to TRBJ2-5, with 8 bases matching TRBD1. The CDR3 consists of 14 residues. Germline CDR1 and CDR2: LNHDA and SQIVND (reference sequence). Germline trimming cut 8 bases from V and 1 base from J; bases unmatched to any gene: 6. CDR3 bases: TGTGCCAGTCGAAAAGACAGGGGCCAAGAGACCCAGTACTTC. Translated: CASRKDRGQETQYF.

This chain uses TRBV21-1 with TRBJ2-7; the tabulated D call, TRBD2, remains unverified against the DNA. TRBV21-1 is noted as a pseudogene. The CDR3 is made up of 15 amino acids. CDR3 loop: CASSKGGASSYEQYF. The CDR3 region has the DNA TGTGCCAGCAGCAAAGGCGGGGCAAGCTCCTACGAGCAGTACTTC.